The 32 T cell receptor beta chains below were found in one sample sequenced in a study of blood T cell repertoires in COVID-19. Assay: immunoSEQ multiplex PCR; the TCRdb copy retains only in-frame clones and omits some. The table includes roughly 260,000 clones, roughly 84% detected once. Sequencing input: peripheral blood. These receptors all stem from a woman in her thirties or forties with active or convalescent COVID-19.

The gene calls are TRBV18 and TRBJ1-1; 7 bases align to TRBD1. Per the germline V gene, CDR1 is KGHSH and CDR2 is LQKENI. The CDR3 runs 14 residues. V was clipped by 5 bases and J by 1 base; unmatched bases: 4. This CDR3 is CASSSTGANTEAFF. DNA of the CDR3: TGTGCCAGCTCATCCACAGGGGCGAACACTGAAGCTTTCTTT.

This clone was counted ten times or more. The chain carries TRBV3-1 (or the pseudogene TRBV3-2) and TRBJ1-1; D is undetermined. This CDR3 has 12 amino acids. Trimming took 8 bases from V and 0 from J, leaving 7 bases between them. The germline CDR1 and CDR2 sequences are LGHDT and YNNKEL (reference sequence). The CDR3 DNA reads as TGTGCCAGCCATGGAGTGAACACTGAAGCTTTCTTT. Amino acids: CASHGVNTEAFF.

The chain has TRBV19 and TRBJ1-1; D is uncertain. This CDR3 has 15 amino acids. Per the germline V gene, CDR1 is LNHDA and CDR2 is SQIVND (reference sequence). The germline V and J ends were trimmed by 4 bases and 0 bases, with 12 bases remaining between them. The CDR3 DNA follows: TGTGCCAGTAGTACCTGGGCCTCAATGAACACTGAAGCTTTCTTT. This codes for CASSTWASMNTEAFF.

Only one count was recorded for this clone. The rearrangement uses TRBV7-3 and TRBJ2-1, with 8 bases matching TRBD2. V lost 1 base and J lost 3; bases outside the gene matches: 5. The germline CDR1 and CDR2 sequences are SGHTA and FQGTGA. The CDR3 totals 16 residues. CDR3 residues: CASSLIGGGNYNEQFF. CDR3 DNA sequence: TGTGCCAGCAGCTTAATCGGCGGGGGGAACTACAATGAGCAGTTCTTC.

This clone was detected a few times. This chain joins TRBV28 and TRBJ2-1; D is possibly TRBD1 (6 bases). CDR1 is MDHEN, CDR2 SYDVKM, per germline. The CDR3 is 13 residues long. V gave up 6 bases and J gave up 8 bases, with 14 bases separating them. The CDR3, as DNA: TGTGCCAGCAGGGGGCAGGGGCAGGATGAGCAGTTCTTC. Protein sequence: CASRGQGQDEQFF.

This clone was found a few times. V usage is TRBV3-1 (or the pseudogene TRBV3-2) and J usage is TRBJ1-1; D call uncertain. The germline CDR1 and CDR2 sequences are LGHDT and YNNKEL (reference sequence). V was shortened by 6 bases and J by 0 bases, with 8 bases between the two germline ends. CDR3 length equals 13 residues. CDR3 amino acids: CASRGALNTEAFF. CDR3 coding DNA: TGTGCCAGCAGGGGCGCCTTGAACACTGAAGCTTTCTTT.

The chain combines TRBV30 with TRBJ1-1; tentative D call: TRBD1 (5 bases). The ends were cut back, 0 bases at V and 0 bases at J, with 8 bases in the middle. Germline V gives CDR1 GTSNPN, CDR2 SVGIG (reference sequence). This CDR3 contains 14 residues. CDR3 sequence: CAWSVTTVNTEAFF. The CDR3 coding sequence is TGTGCCTGGAGTGTGACGACAGTGAACACTGAAGCTTTCTTT.

The genes are TRBV7-2 and TRBJ1-2; 10 nucleotides align to TRBD1. The CDR3 contains 15 residues. The germline V gene encodes CDR1 SGHTA and CDR2 FQGNSA. V dropped 5 bases and J dropped 0; count of bases not matched to a gene: 3. The CDR3 spells CASSPGTGANYGYTF. The CDR3 coding sequence is TGTGCCAGCAGCCCGGGGACAGGGGCTAACTATGGCTACACCTTC.

Only a few counts were recorded for this clone. The chain has TRBV25-1 and TRBJ1-2; TRBD1 aligns across 10 bases. The CDR3 consists of 13 residues. The ends lost 6 bases at V and 8 bases at J; junction bases unmatched: 6. Looked up from germline, CDR1 is MGHDK and CDR2 is SYGVNS. The CDR3 is CASSHRDRGGYTF. In nucleotides, the CDR3 is TGTGCCAGCAGCCACCGGGACAGGGGCGGCTACACCTTC.

Only a few counts were recorded for this clone. This rearrangement joins TRBV10-1 to TRBJ2-3, with 8 nucleotides matching TRBD2. Germline V CDR1 and CDR2: WNHNN, SYGVQD (reference sequence). V shed 4 bases and J 4 bases; nucleotides not matched to a gene: 10. The CDR3 covers 16 residues. CDR3 region: CASSAFAGGEADTQYF. The CDR3 nucleotides read TGCGCCAGCAGTGCGTTTGCGGGGGGTGAGGCAGATACGCAGTATTTT.

The rearrangement uses TRBV11-2 and TRBJ2-5; TRBD2 agrees at 11 bases. CDR1 SGHAT and CDR2 FQNNGV come from the germline V gene. J gave up 7 bases and V 5 bases, and 21 bases lay outside the gene matches. The CDR3 extends over 19 amino acids. The CDR3 region is CASSRYSGTSGSVKRTQYF. CDR3 nucleotides: TGTGCCAGCAGCCGATACTCCGGGACTAGCGGTTCTGTCAAGAGGACCCAGTACTTC. The variable domain in full, with the rest retrieved from reference TRBV11-2 and TRBJ2-5, is EAGVAQSPRYKIIEKRQSVAFWCNPISGHATLYWYQQILGQGPKLLIQFQNNGVVDDSQLPKDRFSAERLKGVDSTLKIQPAKLEDSAVYLCASSRYSGTSGSVKRTQYFGPGTRLLVL.

The chain combines TRBV3-1 (or the pseudogene TRBV3-2) with TRBJ1-6, with D hard to call. The CDR3 length is 13 residues. Germline CDR1 and CDR2: LGHDT and YNNKEL (reference sequence). Between the trimmed V and J ends, which lost 5 bases and 9 bases, there was a span of 11 bases. The CDR3 DNA reads TGTGCCAGCAGCTCGAGGGTCCTTTCACCCCTCCACTTT. It specifies CASSSRVLSPLHF.

There are a few counts of this clone. This CDR3 reads CASSLQGPTEAFF. The CDR3 DNA reads TGTGCCAGCAGTCTACAGGGGCCCACTGAAGCTTTCTTT. The chain carries TRBV2 and TRBJ1-1; 7 nucleotides align to TRBD1. Germline values: CDR1 SNHLY, CDR2 FYNNEI. After removal of 5 bases from V and 4 bases from J, the junction contained 4 bases not matched to a gene. The CDR3 runs to 13 residues.

The V and J genes are TRBV5-1 and TRBJ1-4, with no clear D. This CDR3 is built from 14 residues. The V end lost 5 bases, the J end lost 3 bases, and 11 bases lay between the germline ends. The V gene's germline CDR1 is SGHRS and CDR2 YFSETQ. The CDR3 spells CASSPQAANEKLFF. The CDR3, as DNA: TGCGCCAGCAGTCCCCAGGCTGCTAATGAAAAACTGTTTTTT.

The rearrangement uses TRBV10-1 and TRBJ2-2; 8 bases match TRBD1. Germline lookup yields CDR1 WNHNN and CDR2 SYGVQD (reference sequence). With 0 bases clipped from V and 0 bases from J, the junction kept 3 bases outside the gene matches. The CDR3 contains 17 residues. The CDR3 region has the DNA TGCGCCAGCAGTGAGTCCGGACAGGGCCCGAACACCGGGGAGCTGTTTTTT. This codes for CASSESGQGPNTGELFF.

V usage is TRBV4-1 and J usage is TRBJ2-7; 12 bases are a match to TRBD2. The V gene's germline CDR1 is MGHRA and CDR2 YSYEKL. V trimming: 2 bases; J trimming: 3 bases; junction bases outside the gene matches: 5. CDR3 size: 16 residues. The CDR3 region is CASSQFTSGGFYEQYF. CDR3 bases: TGCGCCAGCAGCCAATTCACTAGCGGGGGGTTCTACGAGCAGTACTTC.

The CDR3 coding sequence is TGTGCCAGCAGCCTTCCGGGACAGTTAAACACTGAAGCTTTCTTT. It yields the protein CASSLPGQLNTEAFF. The V and J genes are TRBV7-9 and TRBJ1-1; the match to TRBD1 covers 7 bases. V lost 5 bases and J lost 2; bases outside the gene matches: 8. The CDR3 is made up of 15 amino acids. Germline lookup yields CDR1 SEHNR and CDR2 FQNEAQ (reference sequence). The full variable domain, completed using reference TRBV7-9 and TRBJ1-1, is DTGVSQNPRHKITKRGQNVTFRCDPISEHNRLYWYRQTLGQGPEFLTYFQNEAQLEKSRLLSDRFSAERPKGSFSTLEIQRTEQGDSAMYLCASSLPGQLNTEAFFGQGTRLTVV.

The CDR3 spells CASRAPGGGGPWERAGEQFF. CDR3 nucleotides: TGTGCCAGTAGGGCGCCCGGTGGGGGGGGACCGTGGGAGAGAGCGGGTGAGCAGTTCTTC. The chain has TRBV19 and TRBJ2-1; 7 positions match TRBD2. Unmatched junction bases numbered 29, after V lost 6 bases and J lost 9 bases. There are 20 residues in the CDR3. Germline-derived CDR1 and CDR2 are LNHDA and SQIVND (reference sequence).

The V and J genes are TRBV19 and TRBJ1-6; TRBD1 is a possible D gene (5 bases). V shed 5 bases and J shed 8 bases, with 10 bases lying between them. The CDR3 totals 13 residues. The germline CDR1 and CDR2 sequences are LNHDA and SQIVND (reference sequence). The CDR3 DNA follows: TGTGCCAGTAGTCTAAGACAGTATTCACCCCTCCACTTT. It yields the protein CASSLRQYSPLHF. Full variable domain (outside the CDR3, taken from reference TRBV19 and TRBJ1-6): DGGITQSPKYLFRKEGQNVTLSCEQNLNHDAMYWYRQDPGQGLRLIYYSQIVNDFQKGDIAEGYSVSREKKESFPLTVTSAQKNPTAFYLCASSLRQYSPLHFGNGTRLTVT.

The chain is built from TRBV7-6 and TRBJ1-2, with D perhaps TRBD1 (5 bases). Germline V CDR1 and CDR2: SGHVS, FNYEAQ. With 2 bases removed from V and 2 bases from J, the gap between germline ends came to 12 bases. This CDR3 comprises 15 residues. CDR3 residues: CASSLSPGQNYGYTF. The CDR3 DNA is TGTGCCAGCAGCTTATCCCCAGGGCAGAACTATGGCTACACCTTC.

The chain joins TRBV7-9 to TRBJ2-4; the match to TRBD1 covers 9 bases. CDR1 is SEHNR, CDR2 FQNEAQ, per germline (reference sequence). V shed 4 bases, J shed 3 bases, and the junction held 7 bases outside the gene matches. The CDR3 spans 16 residues. CDR3 residues: CASSWDDRGVKNIQYF. DNA of the CDR3: TGTGCCAGCAGCTGGGACGACAGGGGGGTCAAAAACATTCAGTACTTC.

The rearrangement joins TRBV19 to TRBJ1-4; 7 nucleotides align to TRBD1. V was clipped by 7 bases and J by 0 bases; unmatched bases: 8. The CDR3 spans 16 residues. The germline V gene has CDR1 LNHDA and CDR2 SQIVND (reference sequence). As DNA, the CDR3 is TGTGCCAGTAAACGTTCGCAGGGGGCAACTAATGAAAAACTGTTTTTT. Amino acids: CASKRSQGATNEKLFF.

The count of this clone is one. The rearrangement joins TRBV3-1 (or the pseudogene TRBV3-2) to TRBJ2-7, with 7 bases matching TRBD1. The trim removed 0 bases at V and 2 bases at J, leaving 10 bases unmatched. Germline assignment: CDR1 LGHDT and CDR2 YNNKEL (reference sequence). CDR3 length: 17 amino acids. The DNA for the CDR3 is TGTGCCAGCAGCCAAGATCGAACCGGGACAGTCGCCTACGAGCAGTACGTC. Translating it yields CASSQDRTGTVAYEQYV.

This clone has just one count. This chain links TRBV19 with TRBJ2-1; 10 nucleotides agree with TRBD2. With 2 bases clipped from V and 8 bases from J, the junction kept 9 bases outside the gene matches. This CDR3 region has 16 residues. The germline V gene encodes CDR1 LNHDA and CDR2 SQIVND (reference sequence). This CDR3 reads CASSINTLAGLDEQFF. As DNA, the CDR3 is TGTGCCAGTAGTATAAATACACTAGCGGGGTTAGATGAGCAGTTCTTC.

This clone was seen just once. The chain uses TRBV6-5 and TRBJ2-7, with 7 bases identical to TRBD1. Losses at the gene ends were 8 bases for V and 6 bases for J; bases not matched to a gene: 4. The CDR3 is 11 residues long. The germline V gene encodes CDR1 MNHEY and CDR2 SVGAGI. The CDR3 DNA reads TGTGCCAGCCAGACAGGGAGCGAGCAGTACGTC. Its protein is CASQTGSEQYV.

This chain uses TRBV28 with TRBJ1-6, with D unclear. Trimming took off 5 bases at V and 10 bases at J, with 15 bases between the two ends. CDR1 is MDHEN and CDR2 is SYDVKM in the germline V gene. This CDR3 contains 14 residues. The DNA for the CDR3 is TGTGCCAGCAGTGCCCGACGGGTAAGGTCACCCCTCCACTTT. Its translation is CASSARRVRSPLHF.

V usage is TRBV5-6 and J usage is TRBJ1-3; D not certain. CDR1 and CDR2 from the germline V gene are SGHDT and YYEEEE. CDR3 length: 16 residues. Trimming removed 2 bases at V and 7 bases at J, with 19 bases between. CDR3 nucleotide sequence: TGTGCCAGCAGCTTCGGCCATCTCACCCAGCGGAACACCATATATTTT. It translates to CASSFGHLTQRNTIYF. Full variable domain (remainder filled in from reference TRBV5-6 and TRBJ1-3): DAGVTQSPTHLIKTRGQQVTLRCSPKSGHDTVSWYQQALGQGPQFIFQYYEEEERQRGNFPDRFSGHQFPNYSSELNVNALLLGDSALYLCASSFGHLTQRNTIYFGEGSWLTVV.

V gene TRBV21-1 combines with J gene TRBJ2-5; the DNA was not compared with TRBD1, the D call given in the table. TRBV21-1 is marked as a pseudogene. The CDR3 length is 16 residues. The CDR3 DNA is TGTGCCAGCAGCAAAGCTGGGGCCTACCTCCAAGAGACCCAGTACTTC. Its translation: CASSKAGAYLQETQYF.

The rearrangement joins TRBV30 to TRBJ1-2; 7 nucleotides line up with TRBD1. Losses at the gene ends were 4 bases for V and 6 bases for J; bases not matched to a gene: 8. CDR1 and CDR2 from the germline V gene are GTSNPN and SVGIG (reference sequence). The CDR3 has 13 amino acids. The CDR3 loop reads CAWTSGGGHGYTF. In nucleotides, the CDR3 is TGTGCCTGGACGTCGGGAGGGGGCCATGGCTACACCTTC.

This chain links TRBV11-2 with TRBJ2-1, with 7 positions matching TRBD2. This CDR3 spans 13 amino acids. Per the germline V gene, CDR1 is SGHAT and CDR2 is FQNNGV. The V gene end was trimmed by 6 bases and the J gene end by 6 bases; junction bases not matched to a gene: 5. The CDR3 loop is CASRFGGGNEQFF. CDR3 coding DNA: TGTGCCAGCAGGTTTGGGGGGGGCAATGAGCAGTTCTTC.

This chain uses TRBV5-1 with TRBJ2-3, with 10 bases that match TRBD2. Germline trimming cut 1 base from V and 2 bases from J; bases unmatched to any gene: 4. Germline V gene sequence: CDR1 SGHRS, CDR2 YFSETQ. The CDR3 is 16 amino acids. The CDR3 DNA reads as TGCGCCAGCAGCTTGCAACTAGCGGGGACCACAGATACGCAGTATTTT. Amino acid sequence: CASSLQLAGTTDTQYF.

There are a few counts of this clone. The J gene is TRBJ1-5, the V gene TRBV7-3; D is possibly TRBD1 (5 bases). This CDR3 is built from 13 residues. V was shortened by 5 bases and J by 10 bases, with 15 bases between the two germline ends. Germline loops: CDR1 SGHTA, CDR2 FQGTGA. In DNA form, the CDR3 reads TGTGCCAGCAGCAGACAGCGGGGGGAACCCCAGCATTTT. Translating it yields CASSRQRGEPQHF.